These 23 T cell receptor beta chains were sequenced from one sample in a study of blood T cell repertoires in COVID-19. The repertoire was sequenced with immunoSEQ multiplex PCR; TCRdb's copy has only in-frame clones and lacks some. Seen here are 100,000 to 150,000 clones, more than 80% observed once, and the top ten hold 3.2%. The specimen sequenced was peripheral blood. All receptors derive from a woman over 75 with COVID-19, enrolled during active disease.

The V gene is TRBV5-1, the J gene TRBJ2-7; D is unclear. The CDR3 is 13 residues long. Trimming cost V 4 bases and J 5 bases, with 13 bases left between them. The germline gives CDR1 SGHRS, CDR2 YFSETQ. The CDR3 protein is CASSRSRSDEQYF. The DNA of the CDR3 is TGCGCCAGCAGCCGAAGCAGGTCCGACGAGCAGTACTTC. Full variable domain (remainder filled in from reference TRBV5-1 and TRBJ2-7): KAGVTQTPRYLIKTRGQQVTLSCSPISGHRSVSWYQQTPGQGLQFLFEYFSETQRNKGNFPGRFSGRQFSNSRSEMNVSTLELGDSALYLCASSRSRSDEQYFGPGTRLTVT.

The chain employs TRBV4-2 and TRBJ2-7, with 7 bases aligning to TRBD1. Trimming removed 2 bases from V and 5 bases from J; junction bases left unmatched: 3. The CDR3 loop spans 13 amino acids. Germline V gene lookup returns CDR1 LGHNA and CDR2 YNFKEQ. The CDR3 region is CASSQPDRDEQYF. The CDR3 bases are TGTGCCAGCAGCCAACCCGACAGGGACGAGCAGTACTTC.

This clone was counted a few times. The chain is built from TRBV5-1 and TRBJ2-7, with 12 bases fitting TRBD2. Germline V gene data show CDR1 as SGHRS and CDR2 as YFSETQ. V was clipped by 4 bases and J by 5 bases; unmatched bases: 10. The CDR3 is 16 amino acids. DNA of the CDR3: TGCGCCAGCAGCCCGGCGGCTAGCGGGAGGGCCGACGAGCAGTACTTC. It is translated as CASSPAASGRADEQYF. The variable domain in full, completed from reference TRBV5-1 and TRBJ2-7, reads KAGVTQTPRYLIKTRGQQVTLSCSPISGHRSVSWYQQTPGQGLQFLFEYFSETQRNKGNFPGRFSGRQFSNSRSEMNVSTLELGDSALYLCASSPAASGRADEQYFGPGTRLTVT.

CDR3 in amino acids: CASSHGTGGAREAFF. CDR3 nucleotides: TGTGCCAGCAGTCACGGGACAGGGGGTGCGAGGGAAGCTTTCTTT. The gene calls are TRBV6-5 and TRBJ1-1; 11 positions agree with TRBD1. Trimming removed 5 bases from V and 8 bases from J; junction bases left unmatched: 10. Germline V gene lookup returns CDR1 MNHEY and CDR2 SVGAGI. This CDR3 spans 15 amino acids.

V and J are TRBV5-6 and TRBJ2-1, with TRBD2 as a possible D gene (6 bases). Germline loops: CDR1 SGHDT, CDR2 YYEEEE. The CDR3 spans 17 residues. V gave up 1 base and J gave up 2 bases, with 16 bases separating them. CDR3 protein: CASSLLLAAGPYNEQFF. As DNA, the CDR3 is TGTGCCAGCAGCTTGTTATTAGCGGCAGGGCCCTACAATGAGCAGTTCTTC.

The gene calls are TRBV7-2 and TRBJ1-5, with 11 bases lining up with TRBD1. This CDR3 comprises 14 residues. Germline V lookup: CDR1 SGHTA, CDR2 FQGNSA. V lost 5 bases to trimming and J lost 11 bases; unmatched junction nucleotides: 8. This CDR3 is CASSAGQGELAQHF. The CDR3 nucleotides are TGTGCCAGCAGCGCGGGACAGGGGGAGTTGGCCCAGCATTTT.

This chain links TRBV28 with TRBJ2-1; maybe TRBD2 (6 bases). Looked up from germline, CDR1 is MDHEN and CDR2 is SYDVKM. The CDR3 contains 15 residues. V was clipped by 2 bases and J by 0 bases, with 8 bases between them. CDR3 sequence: CASSLGGISYNEQFF. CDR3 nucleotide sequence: TGTGCCAGCAGTTTAGGGGGGATCTCCTACAATGAGCAGTTCTTC.

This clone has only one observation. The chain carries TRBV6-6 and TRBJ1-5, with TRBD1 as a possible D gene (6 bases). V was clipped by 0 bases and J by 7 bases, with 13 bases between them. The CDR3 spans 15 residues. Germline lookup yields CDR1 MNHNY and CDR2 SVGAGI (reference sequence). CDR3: CASSYSSRGDQPQHF. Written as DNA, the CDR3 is TGTGCCAGCAGTTACTCCAGCAGGGGCGACCAGCCCCAGCATTTT.

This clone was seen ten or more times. CDR3 residues: CASRVPGLVIQGSQYF. The CDR3 DNA is TGTGCCAGCAGGGTACCGGGACTAGTAATTCAAGGATCCCAGTACTTC. The gene calls are TRBV25-1 and TRBJ2-5; 8 nucleotides agree with TRBD2. CDR3 length: 16 amino acids. The germline V gene has CDR1 MGHDK and CDR2 SYGVNS. The trim removed 6 bases at V and 9 bases at J, leaving 18 bases unmatched. Drawing the rest from reference TRBV25-1 and TRBJ2-5, the complete variable domain is EADIYQTPRYLVIGTGKKITLECSQTMGHDKMYWYQQDPGMELHLIHYSYGVNSTEKGDLSSESTVSRIRTEHFPLTLESARPSHTSQYLCASRVPGLVIQGSQYFGPGTRLLVL.

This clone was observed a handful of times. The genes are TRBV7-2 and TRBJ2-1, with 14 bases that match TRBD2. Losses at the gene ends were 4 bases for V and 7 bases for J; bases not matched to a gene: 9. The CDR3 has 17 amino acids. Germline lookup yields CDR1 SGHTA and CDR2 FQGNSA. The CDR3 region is CASSWRGTSGSSNEQFF. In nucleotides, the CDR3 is TGTGCCAGCAGCTGGAGGGGGACTAGCGGGAGTTCGAATGAGCAGTTCTTC. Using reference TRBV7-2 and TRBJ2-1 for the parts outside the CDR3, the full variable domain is GAGVSQSPSNKVTEKGKDVELRCDPISGHTALYWYRQSLGQGLEFLIYFQGNSAPDKSGLPSDRFSAERTGGSVSTLTIQRTQQEDSAVYLCASSWRGTSGSSNEQFFGPGTRLTVL.

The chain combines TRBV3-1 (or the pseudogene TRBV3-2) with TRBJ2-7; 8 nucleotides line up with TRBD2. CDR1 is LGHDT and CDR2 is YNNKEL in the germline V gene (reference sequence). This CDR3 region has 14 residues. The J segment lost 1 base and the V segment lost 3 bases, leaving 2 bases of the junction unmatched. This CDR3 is CASSHGLASYEQYF. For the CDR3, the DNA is TGTGCCAGCAGCCATGGACTAGCTTCCTACGAGCAGTACTTC.

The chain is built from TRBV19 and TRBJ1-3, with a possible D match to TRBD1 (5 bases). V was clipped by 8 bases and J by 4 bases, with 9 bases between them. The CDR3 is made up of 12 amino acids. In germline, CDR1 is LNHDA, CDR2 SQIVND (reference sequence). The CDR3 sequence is CASRQGGNTIYF. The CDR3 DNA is TGTGCCAGTCGTCAGGGAGGAAACACCATATATTTT.

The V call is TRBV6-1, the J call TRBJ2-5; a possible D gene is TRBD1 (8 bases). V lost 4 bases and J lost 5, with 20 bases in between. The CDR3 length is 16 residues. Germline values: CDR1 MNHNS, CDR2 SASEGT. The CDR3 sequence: CASSGMTGAGRETQYF. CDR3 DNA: TGTGCCAGCAGTGGAATGACAGGGGCCGGGAGGGAGACCCAGTACTTC.

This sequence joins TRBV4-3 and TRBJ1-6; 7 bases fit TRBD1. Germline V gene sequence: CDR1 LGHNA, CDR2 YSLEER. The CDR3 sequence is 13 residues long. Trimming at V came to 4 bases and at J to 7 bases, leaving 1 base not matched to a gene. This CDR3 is CASSRGQNSPLHF. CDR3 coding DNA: TGCGCCAGCAGCCGGGGACAGAATTCACCCCTCCACTTT.

The CDR3, as DNA: TGCAGTGCTAGTCCGGGGAATGAGCAGTTCTTC. The encoded protein is CSASPGNEQFF. The rearrangement uses TRBV20-1 and TRBJ2-1, with a weak D call TRBD2 (5 bases). Trimming removed 3 bases at V and 7 bases at J, with 7 bases between. The CDR3 loop spans 11 amino acids. CDR1 is DFQATT, CDR2 SNEGSKA, per germline (reference sequence).

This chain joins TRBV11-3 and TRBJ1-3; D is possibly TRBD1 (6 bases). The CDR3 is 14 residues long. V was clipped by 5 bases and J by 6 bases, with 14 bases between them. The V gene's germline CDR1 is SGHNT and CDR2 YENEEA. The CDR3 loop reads CASSPLDSPNTIYF. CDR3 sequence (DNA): TGTGCCAGCAGCCCCCTGGACAGCCCAAACACCATATATTTT.

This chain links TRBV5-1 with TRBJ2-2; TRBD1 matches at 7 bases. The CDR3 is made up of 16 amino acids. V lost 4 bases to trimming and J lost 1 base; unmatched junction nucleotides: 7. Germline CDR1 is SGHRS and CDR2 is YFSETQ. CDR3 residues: CASSPRQGLNTGELFF. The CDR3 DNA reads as TGCGCCAGCAGCCCCCGACAGGGTCTGAACACCGGGGAGCTGTTTTTT. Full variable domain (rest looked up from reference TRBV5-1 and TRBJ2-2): KAGVTQTPRYLIKTRGQQVTLSCSPISGHRSVSWYQQTPGQGLQFLFEYFSETQRNKGNFPGRFSGRQFSNSRSEMNVSTLELGDSALYLCASSPRQGLNTGELFFGEGSRLTVL.

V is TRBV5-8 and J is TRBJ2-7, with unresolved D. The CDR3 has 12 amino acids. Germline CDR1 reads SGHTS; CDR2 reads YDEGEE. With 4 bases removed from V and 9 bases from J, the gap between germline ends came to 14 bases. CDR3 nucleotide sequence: TGTGCCAGCAGCCTCCGCAGGTCCGGGCAGTACTTC. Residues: CASSLRRSGQYF.

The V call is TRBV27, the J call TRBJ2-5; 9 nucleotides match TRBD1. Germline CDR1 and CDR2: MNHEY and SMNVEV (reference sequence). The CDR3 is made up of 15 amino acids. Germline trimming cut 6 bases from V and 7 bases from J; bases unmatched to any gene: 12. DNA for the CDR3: TGTGCCAGCAGCCACCGATACAGGGGGCCTCGGACCCAGTACTTC. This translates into CASSHRYRGPRTQYF.

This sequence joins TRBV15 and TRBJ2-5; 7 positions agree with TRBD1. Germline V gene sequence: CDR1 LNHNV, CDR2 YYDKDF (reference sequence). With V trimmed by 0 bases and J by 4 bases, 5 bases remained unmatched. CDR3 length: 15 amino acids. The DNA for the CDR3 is TGTGCCACCAGCAGAGACCAGACAGGGCCAGAGACCCAGTACTTC. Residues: CATSRDQTGPETQYF.

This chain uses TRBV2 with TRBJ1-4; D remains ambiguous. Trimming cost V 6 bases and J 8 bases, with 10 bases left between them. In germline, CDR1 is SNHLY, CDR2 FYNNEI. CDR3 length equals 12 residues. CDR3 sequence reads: CASRQEGEKLFF. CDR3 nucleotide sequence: TGTGCCAGCAGGCAGGAGGGAGAAAAACTGTTTTTT.

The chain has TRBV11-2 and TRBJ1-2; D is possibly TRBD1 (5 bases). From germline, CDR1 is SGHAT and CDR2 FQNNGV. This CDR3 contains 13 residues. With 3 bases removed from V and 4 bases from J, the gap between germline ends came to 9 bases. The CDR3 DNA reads TGTGCCAGCAGCTTTTCGGACATCTATGGCTACACCTTC. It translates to CASSFSDIYGYTF.

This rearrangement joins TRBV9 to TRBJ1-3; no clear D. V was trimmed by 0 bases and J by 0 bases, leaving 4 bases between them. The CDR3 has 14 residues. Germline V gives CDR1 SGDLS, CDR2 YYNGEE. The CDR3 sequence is CASSVDNSGNTIYF. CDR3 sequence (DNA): TGTGCCAGCAGCGTAGACAACTCTGGAAACACCATATATTTT.